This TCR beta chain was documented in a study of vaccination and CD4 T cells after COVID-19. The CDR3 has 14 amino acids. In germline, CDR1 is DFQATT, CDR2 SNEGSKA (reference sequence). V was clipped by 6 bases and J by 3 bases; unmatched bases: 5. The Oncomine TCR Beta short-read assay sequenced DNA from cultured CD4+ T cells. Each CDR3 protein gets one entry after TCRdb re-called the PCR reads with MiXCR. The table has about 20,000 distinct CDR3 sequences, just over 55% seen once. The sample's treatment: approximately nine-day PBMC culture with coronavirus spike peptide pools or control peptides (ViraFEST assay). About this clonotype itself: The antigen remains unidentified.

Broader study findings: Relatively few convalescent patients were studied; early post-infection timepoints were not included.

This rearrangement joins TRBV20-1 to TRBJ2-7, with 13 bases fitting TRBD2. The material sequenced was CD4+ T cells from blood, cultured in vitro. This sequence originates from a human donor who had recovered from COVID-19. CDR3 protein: CSARLAGGSYEQYF. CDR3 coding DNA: TGCAGTGCCAGACTAGCGGGAGGAAGCTACGAGCAGTACTTC.